What follows are 24 T cell receptor beta chains derived from one specimen sequenced in a study of blood T cell repertoires in COVID-19 (dated by TCRdb to the early 2020s). The receptor library was made with the immunoSEQ multiplex PCR assay. What TCRdb holds here is the immuneACCESS table cut down to in-frame rearrangements. Part of the clones is not present; checked against another copy, under half of the missing clones reflect an unresolved V gene, and the others are unexplained. This sample gives over 95,000 clones in total; more than 80% of them show up just once. The ten biggest clones cover about 10% of the sample. The sequencing sample was made of peripheral blood. The receptors were sampled from a human donor in a cohort sampled during active COVID-19.

The chain is built from TRBV5-1 and TRBJ2-1; TRBD2 might be the D (6 bases). V dropped 3 bases and J dropped 6 bases, with 13 bases sitting between them. The CDR3 length is 14 residues. The germline V gene encodes CDR1 SGHRS and CDR2 YFSETQ. The CDR3 loop reads CASSSGVGFNEQFF. CDR3 in DNA: TGCGCCAGCAGCTCGGGGGTAGGGTTCAATGAGCAGTTCTTC.

The rearrangement uses TRBV29-1 and TRBJ2-2; no firm D call. Trimming removed 5 bases from V and 1 base from J, with 8 bases in between. The V gene's germline CDR1 is SQVTM and CDR2 ANQGSEA. The length of the CDR3 is 13 residues. The CDR3 coding sequence is TGCAGCGTTTCCGAGTTGAACACCGGGGAGCTGTTTTTT. Translated: CSVSELNTGELFF.

V and J are TRBV5-1 and TRBJ2-7; D unclear. Trimming stripped 0 bases from V and 6 bases from J, with 19 bases between. The CDR3 consists of 16 residues. Germline assignment: CDR1 SGHRS and CDR2 YFSETQ. CDR3 in amino acids: CASSLDPSVPLIEQYF. In nucleotides, the CDR3 is TGCGCCAGCAGCTTGGACCCGTCGGTACCCCTAATCGAGCAGTACTTC.

This sequence joins TRBV7-9 and TRBJ1-1, with 8 bases fitting TRBD1. Germline CDR1 is SEHNR and CDR2 is FQNEAQ (reference sequence). The CDR3 totals 15 residues. Losses at the gene ends were 3 bases for V and 5 bases for J; bases not matched to a gene: 8. The CDR3 region has the DNA TGTGCCAGCAGCTTGAACACAGGGGGTGGAACTGAAGCTTTCTTT. Translated, it gives CASSLNTGGGTEAFF. Complete variable domain (other parts from reference TRBV7-9 and TRBJ1-1): DTGVSQNPRHKITKRGQNVTFRCDPISEHNRLYWYRQTLGQGPEFLTYFQNEAQLEKSRLLSDRFSAERPKGSFSTLEIQRTEQGDSAMYLCASSLNTGGGTEAFFGQGTRLTVV.

The chain is built from TRBV9 and TRBJ2-5; the match to TRBD1 covers 8 bases. Germline V gene data show CDR1 as SGDLS and CDR2 as YYNGEE. V was pared by 3 bases and J by 5 bases, with 6 bases of the junction left unmatched. The CDR3 loop spans 14 amino acids. The CDR3 spells CASSGTGPKETQYF. The CDR3 DNA is TGTGCCAGCAGCGGGACAGGGCCAAAGGAGACCCAGTACTTC.

This chain links TRBV6-1 with TRBJ1-5; D remains unclear. Germline lookup yields CDR1 MNHNS and CDR2 SASEGT. Trimming took 2 bases from V and 8 from J, leaving 13 bases between them. CDR3 length: 14 amino acids. The DNA of the CDR3 is TGTGCCAGCAGTGAAACCCGGGGTGCGGAGCCCCAGCATTTT. Translated: CASSETRGAEPQHF.

This chain joins TRBV5-1 and TRBJ2-7; 8 nucleotides match TRBD1. The germline gives CDR1 SGHRS, CDR2 YFSETQ. The CDR3 is 13 residues long. V shed 4 bases, J shed 2 bases, and the junction held 2 bases outside the gene matches. The CDR3 coding sequence is TGCGCCAGCAGCATGGGACAGGCCTACGAGCAGTACTTC. Translating gives CASSMGQAYEQYF.

V is TRBV21-1 and J is TRBJ1-3. TRBV21-1 is given as a pseudogene. The CDR3 runs to 15 residues. CDR3 sequence: CASSKRQSSGNTIYF. DNA of the CDR3: TGTGCCAGCAGCAAGCGGCAGAGCTCTGGAAACACCATATATTTT.

The chain employs TRBV6-2 or TRBV6-3 and TRBJ2-1; 7 nucleotides line up with TRBD2. CDR1 and CDR2 from the germline V gene are MNHEY and SVGEGT. Germline trimming cut 2 bases from V and 5 bases from J; bases unmatched to any gene: 3. This CDR3 spans 14 amino acids. CDR3 in amino acids: CASSYMAGDNEQFF. The CDR3 DNA sequence: TGTGCCAGCAGTTACATGGCGGGGGACAATGAGCAGTTCTTC.

This clone was observed a few times. The V call is TRBV27, the J call TRBJ2-7; 10 bases line up with TRBD2. The CDR3 contains 15 residues. CDR1 and CDR2 from the germline V gene are MNHEY and SMNVEV (reference sequence). With 6 bases clipped from V and 4 bases from J, the junction kept 9 bases outside the gene matches. The chain's CDR3 is CASSQQREGRYEQYF. In DNA form, the CDR3 reads TGTGCCAGCAGCCAACAGCGGGAGGGCAGGTACGAGCAGTACTTC.

V is TRBV11-2 and J is TRBJ1-1; the match to TRBD1 covers 7 bases. The CDR3 contains 16 residues. V shed 1 base and J 1 base; nucleotides not matched to a gene: 6. The germline CDR1 and CDR2 sequences are SGHAT and FQNNGV. The chain's CDR3 is CASSLGSDRANTEAFF. The CDR3 DNA sequence: TGTGCCAGCAGCTTAGGCTCCGACAGGGCGAACACTGAAGCTTTCTTT. Complete variable domain (other parts from reference TRBV11-2 and TRBJ1-1): EAGVAQSPRYKIIEKRQSVAFWCNPISGHATLYWYQQILGQGPKLLIQFQNNGVVDDSQLPKDRFSAERLKGVDSTLKIQPAKLEDSAVYLCASSLGSDRANTEAFFGQGTRLTVV.

This sequence joins TRBV5-4 and TRBJ1-1; 7 bases match TRBD1. In germline, CDR1 is SGHNT, CDR2 YYREEE (reference sequence). CDR3 length equals 14 residues. With V trimmed by 0 bases and J by 8 bases, 7 bases remained unmatched. The CDR3 nucleotides are TGTGCCAGCAGCTTGGATTACGGGACAGTAGAAGCTTTCTTT. As protein: CASSLDYGTVEAFF.

Of note for this clone: The junction and the germline gene differ at one end; a read error may be behind it. The chain has TRBV5-1 and TRBJ2-3; 8 positions agree with TRBD2. The CDR3 has 13 amino acids. Looked up from germline, CDR1 is SGHRS and CDR2 is YFSETQ. This chain's CDR3 is CASSSVAGGHFSF. The CDR3 DNA reads TGCGCCAGCAGCTCCGTTGCGGGAGGCCATTTTTCTTTT.

V is TRBV3-1 (or the pseudogene TRBV3-2) and J is TRBJ2-7, with D possibly matching TRBD2 (6 bases). CDR3 length: 14 amino acids. V was shortened by 4 bases and J by 7 bases, with 17 bases between the two germline ends. Per the germline V gene, CDR1 is LGHDT and CDR2 is YNNKEL (reference sequence). The CDR3 here is CASSPTVRAGEQYF. DNA for the CDR3: TGTGCCAGCAGCCCCACCGTAAGGGCGGGAGAGCAGTACTTC.

V gene TRBV11-3 combines with J gene TRBJ2-2; D perhaps matches TRBD2 (6 bases). The CDR3 extends over 17 amino acids. V lost 7 bases, J lost 8 bases, and 26 bases lay in between. Germline V gene sequence: CDR1 SGHNT, CDR2 YENEEA. The CDR3 loop is CASTSGTLPYDPGELFF. The CDR3 bases are TGTGCCAGCACATCGGGGACTCTGCCCTACGATCCTGGGGAGCTGTTTTTT.

This chain uses TRBV7-9 with TRBJ1-4, with TRBD1 matching 8 bases. The CDR3 totals 15 residues. Trimming at V came to 5 bases and at J to 8 bases, leaving 10 bases not matched to a gene. Germline V gene lookup returns CDR1 SEHNR and CDR2 FQNEAQ (reference sequence). CDR3 amino acids: CASSPTGTGGEKLFF. Here the CDR3 DNA reads TGTGCCAGCAGCCCGACCGGGACAGGCGGCGAAAAACTGTTTTTT.

This chain joins TRBV5-5 and TRBJ1-2; D might be TRBD1 (6 bases). The CDR3 has 14 amino acids. Germline lookup yields CDR1 SGHKS and CDR2 YYEKEE (reference sequence). With 0 bases removed from V and 6 bases from J, the gap between germline ends came to 12 bases. This CDR3 reads CASSLEGQTHGYTF. As DNA, the CDR3 is TGTGCCAGCAGCTTGGAAGGACAGACGCATGGCTACACCTTC.

V and J are TRBV28 and TRBJ1-5, with 7 bases matching TRBD1. The CDR3 totals 15 residues. V was clipped by 6 bases and J by 2 bases; unmatched bases: 7. Germline CDR1 and CDR2: MDHEN and SYDVKM. CDR3 in amino acids: CASRPQGPRNQPQHF. The DNA of the CDR3 is TGTGCCAGCAGGCCACAGGGGCCACGCAATCAGCCCCAGCATTTT.

The rearrangement uses TRBV30 and TRBJ2-7; D is ambiguous. CDR1 GTSNPN and CDR2 SVGIG come from the germline V gene (reference sequence). The V and J ends lost 4 bases and 3 bases respectively, with 13 bases between them. There are 13 residues in the CDR3. CDR3 region: CAWNRQVNYEQYF. In nucleotides, the CDR3 is TGTGCCTGGAACCGTCAGGTAAACTACGAGCAGTACTTC.

The V and J genes are TRBV19 and TRBJ2-3, with 7 bases lining up with TRBD1. CDR3 length: 15 residues. V shed 6 bases, J shed 1 base, and the junction held 7 bases outside the gene matches. CDR1 is LNHDA and CDR2 is SQIVND in the germline V gene (reference sequence). Here the CDR3 reads CASRGGAGRTDTQYF. For the CDR3, the DNA is TGTGCCAGTAGAGGGGGCGCAGGGCGCACAGATACGCAGTATTTT. Full variable domain (missing parts from reference TRBV19 and TRBJ2-3): DGGITQSPKYLFRKEGQNVTLSCEQNLNHDAMYWYRQDPGQGLRLIYYSQIVNDFQKGDIAEGYSVSREKKESFPLTVTSAQKNPTAFYLCASRGGAGRTDTQYFGPGTRLTVL.

This clone was seen only a few times. This chain connects TRBV21-1 to TRBJ2-7; the D segment call TRBD1 is taken from the table without a DNA check. TRBV21-1 is shown as a pseudogene. The CDR3 is made up of 13 amino acids. DNA of the CDR3: TGTGCCAGCACCATTTCAGACAGGGCCGAGCAGTACTTC. It yields the protein CASTISDRAEQYF.

The J gene is TRBJ1-1, the V gene TRBV6-2 or TRBV6-3; 8 nucleotides match TRBD1. V was pared by 2 bases and J by 1 base, with 3 bases of the junction left unmatched. CDR1 MNHEY and CDR2 SVGEGT come from the germline V gene. This CDR3 contains 15 residues. This chain's CDR3 is CASSYEGQGNTEAFF. The CDR3 bases are TGTGCCAGCAGTTACGAAGGACAGGGGAACACTGAAGCTTTCTTT.

The chain combines TRBV6-2 or TRBV6-3 with TRBJ1-2; 7 bases map to TRBD1. Trimming at V came to 2 bases and at J to 7 bases, leaving 4 bases not matched to a gene. The germline V gene has CDR1 MNHEY and CDR2 SVGEGT. The CDR3 consists of 13 residues. The chain's CDR3 is CASSYKGAVGYTF. The CDR3 DNA reads as TGTGCCAGCAGTTACAAGGGGGCGGTTGGCTACACCTTC.

The V call is TRBV28, the J call TRBJ1-2, with unresolved D. The CDR3 loop spans 13 amino acids. Germline V CDR1 and CDR2: MDHEN, SYDVKM. V lost 6 bases, J lost 2 bases, and 10 bases lay in between. The CDR3: CASRTGENYGYTF. In nucleotides, the CDR3 is TGTGCCAGCAGAACGGGAGAAAACTATGGCTACACCTTC.